What follows are 11 T cell receptor beta chains derived from one specimen sequenced in a study of T cell responses to AZD1222 COVID-19 vaccine (dated by TCRdb to the early 2020s). The protocol used for the library was the immunoSEQ multiplex PCR assay. TCRdb obtained this table from immuneACCESS and retained in-frame rearrangements with V and J assigned. These tables miss some clones; where compared with another copy, unresolved V genes account for less than half of the shortfall, and the remainder is unexplained. The sample table contains 100,000 to 150,000 clones; only one count was recorded for roughly 88% of them. The biggest ten clones account for 4.5% to 6% of the sample. Explained via the paper, the time point label denotes: baseline before first vaccination. The sample here was peripheral blood, taken on day 0 of AZD1222 vaccination. Receptor source: an adult in good health.

V and J are TRBV29-1 and TRBJ1-2, with 9 bases that match TRBD1. The CDR3 sequence is 15 residues long. Germline assignment: CDR1 SQVTM and CDR2 ANQGSEA. V was clipped by 3 bases and J by 0 bases; unmatched bases: 5. CDR3 DNA: TGCAGCGTTGACCGGGACAGGGATGCTAACTATGGCTACACCTTC. Translating gives CSVDRDRDANYGYTF.

The chain uses TRBV6-5 and TRBJ2-2; D gene uncertain. Trimming took off 0 bases at V and 2 bases at J, with 7 bases between the two ends. Germline V gene lookup returns CDR1 MNHEY and CDR2 SVGAGI. The CDR3 is 15 residues long. The CDR3 here is CASSYSWVNTGELFF. CDR3 nucleotide sequence: TGTGCCAGCAGTTACTCTTGGGTTAACACCGGGGAGCTGTTTTTT.

The chain couples TRBV7-2 to TRBJ1-2; 7 nucleotides agree with TRBD1. V shed 5 bases and J 4 bases; nucleotides not matched to a gene: 10. The CDR3 covers 15 residues. Germline V gene lookup returns CDR1 SGHTA and CDR2 FQGNSA. CDR3 loop: CASSGRGAGGYGYTF. CDR3 sequence (DNA): TGTGCCAGCAGCGGACGGGGGGCAGGGGGCTATGGCTACACCTTC.

The rearrangement uses TRBV4-2 and TRBJ2-1, with 14 bases lining up with TRBD2. This CDR3 has 18 amino acids. V lost 2 bases to trimming and J lost 4 bases; unmatched junction nucleotides: 7. Germline V gene sequence: CDR1 LGHNA, CDR2 YNFKEQ. Written as DNA, the CDR3 is TGTGCCAGCAGCCAACTGGGACTAGCGGGAGACGGGTACAATGAGCAGTTCTTC. Amino acids: CASSQLGLAGDGYNEQFF.

The chain recombines TRBV9 with TRBJ2-5; 7 nucleotides match TRBD1. CDR1 is SGDLS, CDR2 YYNGEE, per germline. V lost 4 bases to trimming and J lost 5 bases; unmatched junction nucleotides: 11. The CDR3 has 15 residues. The CDR3 DNA reads TGTGCCAGCAGCCCGAGGACAGGTGGAGCGGAGACCCAGTACTTC. Amino acid sequence: CASSPRTGGAETQYF. The variable domain in full, with the rest retrieved from reference TRBV9 and TRBJ2-5, is DSGVTQTPKHLITATGQRVTLRCSPRSGDLSVYWYQQSLDQGLQFLIQYYNGEERAKGNILERFSAQQFPDLHSELNLSSLELGDSALYFCASSPRTGGAETQYFGPGTRLLVL.

The rearrangement uses TRBV6-5 and TRBJ2-7; TRBD2 matches at 14 bases. Trimming cost V 2 bases and J 2 bases; bases outside gene matches: 2. The CDR3 is 16 amino acids. The germline V gene encodes CDR1 MNHEY and CDR2 SVGAGI. CDR3 nucleotides: TGTGCCAGCAGTTACGGGGGACTAGCGGGGGCCTACGAGCAGTACTTC. It codes for CASSYGGLAGAYEQYF.

CDR3 in amino acids: CASSLVVGGVDEQFF. CDR3 DNA: TGTGCCAGCAGCTTAGTGGTCGGCGGTGTGGATGAGCAGTTCTTC. The V and J genes are TRBV7-8 and TRBJ2-1; D remains unclear. Trimming shortened V by 1 base and J by 8 bases, and 15 bases separated the two germline ends. CDR3 length: 15 residues. Per the germline V gene, CDR1 is SGHVS and CDR2 is FQNEAQ.

This clone was counted only a few times. This chain joins TRBV5-4 and TRBJ1-2; 10 bases line up with TRBD1. After removal of 6 bases from V and 5 bases from J, the junction contained 4 bases not matched to a gene. Germline values: CDR1 SGHNT, CDR2 YYREEE (reference sequence). The CDR3 has 13 residues. CDR3 sequence: CASTSGQGYGYTF. The CDR3 DNA follows: TGTGCCAGCACCTCGGGACAGGGGTATGGCTACACCTTC.

The chain employs TRBV3-1 (or the pseudogene TRBV3-2) and TRBJ1-4; weak D call: TRBD1 (6 bases). CDR1 and CDR2 from the germline V gene are LGHDT and YNNKEL (reference sequence). Trimming stripped 4 bases from V and 5 bases from J, with 11 bases between. The length of the CDR3 is 14 residues. Here the CDR3 DNA reads TGTGCCAGCAGCCGGACAGAGTTAAATGAAAAACTGTTTTTT. Residues: CASSRTELNEKLFF.

V is TRBV18 and J is TRBJ2-3, with D hard to call. With 0 bases removed from V and 5 bases from J, the gap between germline ends came to 6 bases. The germline V gene has CDR1 KGHSH and CDR2 LQKENI. This CDR3 contains 13 residues. The DNA for the CDR3 is TGTGCCAGCTCACCACCGGCGGAAGATACGCAGTATTTT. The encoded protein is CASSPPAEDTQYF. The variable domain in full, with the rest retrieved from reference TRBV18 and TRBJ2-3, is NAGVMQNPRHLVRRRGQEARLRCSPMKGHSHVYWYRQLPEEGLKFMVYLQKENIIDESGMPKERFSAEFPKEGPSILRIQQVVRGDSAAYFCASSPPAEDTQYFGPGTRLTVL.

This chain connects TRBV24-1 to TRBJ1-4; D might be TRBD1 (5 bases). Germline V gene sequence: CDR1 KGHDR, CDR2 SFDVKD. This CDR3 has 15 amino acids. The ends were cut back, 2 bases at V and 5 bases at J, with 11 bases in the middle. The CDR3 protein is CATSDYRRSNEKLFF. CDR3 bases: TGTGCCACCAGTGATTACAGGAGGAGCAATGAAAAACTGTTTTTT.